This TCR beta chain is from a study of human T cells and chemical hapten exposure. Looking at the study overall: Investigators sensitized around 2 cm by around 2 cm of upper inner arm skin with 2% DPC. Application of 0.01% DPC to the upper back was done by patch test, with a reading at 6 days. Study-wide results and caveats: Compared with pre-sensitization or healthy control sets, expanded TCRs clustered more. Positive correlation was observed between PT1 expanded TCR counts and patch test score.

This clonotype was detected ten times or more. Its antigen is undetermined. One entry per CDR3 protein, called by TCRdb with MiXCR from the RACE reads. This sample yields under 100,000 distinct CDR3 sequences, of which around 9.6% are seen a single time; roughly 2.3% belongs to the top ten. As to time point: patch test 2, 6 weeks after DPC sensitization. As to treatment: therapeutic diphenylcyclopropenone sensitization with weekly scalp DPC. V was cut by 6 bases and J by 3 bases, with 10 bases left in between. In germline, CDR1 is MNHEY, CDR2 SMNVEV (reference sequence). The CDR3 extends over 13 amino acids.

The chain has TRBV27 and TRBJ2-3; D is uncertain. This sequence was found in a woman in her twenties or thirties with alopecia areata. Some clones in this sample may be carry-over from other donors' samples. The source was whole blood, collected in connection with sensitization to the hapten diphenylcyclopropenone (DPC). The DNA of the CDR3 is TGTGCCAGCAGAAGAGCGTTAACAGATACGCAGTATTTT. Protein: CASRRALTDTQYF.